Below are 19 T cell receptor beta chains sequenced from a single sample in a study of T cells after yellow fever vaccination. Each CDR3 protein gets one entry after TCRdb re-called the 5' RACE reads with MiXCR. This table holds about 130,000 distinct CDR3 sequences, about 8.4% found once. The specimen was CD8+ T cells sorted from PBMCs, collected on the day of the yellow fever booster vaccination. The receptor source for this set is a young man who received the YFV17D yellow fever vaccine.

This clonotype was seen more than once but under ten times. The genes are TRBV2 and TRBJ2-7; 7 bases agree with TRBD1. Germline CDR1 is SNHLY and CDR2 is FYNNEI. This CDR3 is 15 amino acids long. V lost 6 bases to trimming and J lost 4 bases; unmatched junction nucleotides: 12. In DNA form, the CDR3 reads TGTGCCAGCAGAGCAGCCGGGACAGAATATTACGAGCAGTACGTC. Amino acid sequence: CASRAAGTEYYEQYV.

This chain links TRBV6-6 with TRBJ2-5, with 10 nucleotides matching TRBD2. The length of the CDR3 is 16 residues. The junction had 5 bases not matched to a gene; V was cut back by 4 bases and J by 0 bases. In germline, CDR1 is MNHNY, CDR2 SVGAGI (reference sequence). The CDR3 DNA follows: TGTGCCAGCAGTTCTAACCTAGCGGGGGACCAAGAGACCCAGTACTTC. Encoded protein: CASSSNLAGDQETQYF.

This chain links TRBV4-1 with TRBJ2-1, with 7 nucleotides matching TRBD2. V lost 0 bases to trimming and J lost 1 base; unmatched junction nucleotides: 9. CDR1 MGHRA and CDR2 YSYEKL come from the germline V gene. The CDR3 is made up of 18 amino acids. The CDR3 DNA reads TGCGCCAGCAGCCAAGAAGATGGCGGGGGTCTATCCTACAATGAGCAGTTCTTC. This sequence encodes CASSQEDGGGLSYNEQFF.

Remarks on this clonotype: With a much larger clone just one base away, this may be a read error. This chain joins TRBV5-1 and TRBJ1-1; 9 bases fit TRBD1. Per the germline V gene, CDR1 is SGHRS and CDR2 is YFSETQ. This CDR3 spans 15 amino acids. The CDR3 reads CASSGTGIGSTEVFF. The CDR3 region has the DNA TGCGCCAGCAGCGGGACAGGGATTGGGAGCACTGAAGTTTTCTTT.

This clonotype was found a few times. V and J are TRBV5-1 and TRBJ2-7; no definite D call. Germline CDR1 SGHRS, CDR2 YFSETQ. V was cut by 4 bases and J by 0 bases, with 14 bases left in between. The CDR3 sequence is 15 residues long. Here the CDR3 DNA reads TGCGCCAGCAGCCCTGGGATCTCTAGCTCCTACGAGCAGTACTTC. Protein: CASSPGISSSYEQYF.

The J gene is TRBJ1-2, the V gene TRBV11-2; no definite D call. The CDR3 runs to 13 residues. Trimming removed 4 bases at V and 3 bases at J, with 9 bases between. Germline V lookup: CDR1 SGHAT, CDR2 FQNNGV. The CDR3 DNA sequence: TGTGCCAGCAGCTCCCCCTGGGACTATGGCTACACCTTC. This encodes CASSSPWDYGYTF.

The chain recombines TRBV4-3 with TRBJ2-1, with D possibly matching TRBD2 (5 bases). The CDR3 is 18 amino acids. CDR1 and CDR2 (germline): LGHNA, YSLEER. V lost 0 bases, J lost 2 bases, and 17 bases lay in between. The CDR3 nucleotides are TGCGCCAGCAGCCAAGATCTTTTTGAGGGCGCGACCTACAATGAGCAGTTCTTC. Amino acids: CASSQDLFEGATYNEQFF.

This clonotype was picked up many times. The rearrangement joins TRBV6-6 to TRBJ1-5; tentative D call: TRBD1 (6 bases). This CDR3 region has 16 residues. V lost 7 bases and J 0 bases, leaving 16 bases between the germline ends. CDR1 and CDR2 from the germline V gene are MNHNY and SVGAGI (reference sequence). The CDR3 loop reads CASTIRTVNSNQPQHF. The CDR3 nucleotides are TGTGCCAGCACCATCAGGACAGTTAATAGCAATCAGCCCCAGCATTTT.

This clonotype was counted a few times. The genes are TRBV11-1 and TRBJ1-2, with D unresolved. Germline-derived CDR1 and CDR2 are SGHAT and FQDESV (reference sequence). Trimming stripped 3 bases from V and 0 bases from J, with 8 bases between. The CDR3 totals 14 residues. CDR3 nucleotides: TGTGCCAGCAGCTTGGAGGGATCTAACTATGGCTACACCTTC. Protein product: CASSLEGSNYGYTF.

CDR3 residues: CSARFQAETGELFF. CDR3 in DNA: TGCAGTGCTAGGTTTCAGGCTGAGACCGGGGAGCTGTTTTTT. This rearrangement joins TRBV20-1 to TRBJ2-2; no reliable D call. The CDR3 is 14 residues long. Germline V gene lookup returns CDR1 DFQATT and CDR2 SNEGSKA (reference sequence). Trimming pared 3 bases from V and 5 bases from J, leaving 13 bases between.

The table lists this clonotype with a few counts. The rearrangement links TRBV12-3 or TRBV12-4 to TRBJ2-1; D call uncertain. This CDR3 region has 15 residues. V lost 2 bases, J lost 4 bases, and 12 bases lay in between. CDR3 protein: CASSLRESSYNEQFF. CDR3 nucleotides: TGTGCCAGCAGTTTAAGGGAATCTTCTTACAATGAGCAGTTCTTC.

This clonotype was recorded a few times. The V call is TRBV7-9, the J call TRBJ2-2; TRBD1 matches at 10 bases. V lost 3 bases to trimming and J lost 5 bases; unmatched junction nucleotides: 6. The V gene's germline CDR1 is SEHNR and CDR2 FQNEAQ (reference sequence). The CDR3 runs to 16 residues. CDR3 in DNA: TGTGCCAGCAGCTTCACCCGGGACAGGGGAACCGGGGAGCTGTTTTTT. Its protein product is CASSFTRDRGTGELFF.

This clonotype was detected a few times. V usage is TRBV6-2 or TRBV6-3 and J usage is TRBJ2-1; 7 positions match TRBD1. J was trimmed by 3 bases and V by 2 bases; bases with no gene match: 4. This CDR3 is 15 amino acids long. Germline V gene lookup returns CDR1 MNHEY and CDR2 SVGEGT. The CDR3 spells CASSYNQGDYNEQFF. The CDR3 DNA reads as TGTGCCAGCAGTTACAATCAGGGGGACTACAATGAGCAGTTCTTC.

Ten or more counts support this clonotype. The chain couples TRBV7-8 to TRBJ1-4, with D hard to call. Germline V lookup: CDR1 SGHVS, CDR2 FQNEAQ. The ends were cut back, 3 bases at V and 5 bases at J, with 16 bases in the middle. The CDR3 spans 16 residues. CDR3 protein: CASSLGGPLTNEKLFF. The CDR3 DNA follows: TGTGCCAGCAGCTTGGGTGGGCCTCTCACAAATGAAAAACTGTTTTTT.

This clonotype was observed a handful of times. The V gene is TRBV12-3 or TRBV12-4, the J gene TRBJ1-5; D perhaps matches TRBD1 (5 bases). The CDR3 covers 16 residues. The V end was cut by 5 bases, the J end by 3 bases, with 17 bases between. CDR3 amino acids: CASSPDVDSYNQPQHF. Written as DNA, the CDR3 is TGTGCCAGCAGTCCAGATGTCGACAGCTACAATCAGCCCCAGCATTTT.

This clonotype has just a few counts. CDR3 sequence (DNA): TGTGCCAGCAGCTTTGCCGGGCTAGCGGGGTCCTCCTACAATGAGCAGTTCTTC. This sequence encodes CASSFAGLAGSSYNEQFF. The chain carries TRBV5-5 and TRBJ2-1; TRBD2 aligns across 9 bases. Per germline, CDR1 SGHKS and CDR2 YYEKEE (reference sequence). This CDR3 spans 18 amino acids. V was clipped by 2 bases and J by 0 bases; unmatched bases: 9.

The sample holds many counts of this clonotype. The rearrangement links TRBV7-8 to TRBJ2-3, with 10 bases that match TRBD1. This CDR3 spans 14 amino acids. The V gene end was trimmed by 7 bases and the J gene end by 6 bases; junction bases not matched to a gene: 7. Germline V gene sequence: CDR1 SGHVS, CDR2 FQNEAQ. CDR3 nucleotides: TGTGCCAGCACCGAGACAGGGGGCAGGGATACGCAGTATTTT. Translating it yields CASTETGGRDTQYF.

This clonotype was detected a few times. The chain combines TRBV7-2 with TRBJ2-3; 10 nucleotides align to TRBD2. Germline V lookup: CDR1 SGHTA, CDR2 FQGNSA. Unmatched junction bases numbered 5, after V lost 5 bases and J lost 6 bases. The CDR3 has 14 residues. Here the CDR3 reads CASSPSGGDDTQYF. Written as DNA, the CDR3 is TGTGCCAGCAGCCCGAGCGGGGGGGACGATACGCAGTATTTT.

This clonotype was observed a few times. The rearrangement joins TRBV28 to TRBJ2-3, with D perhaps matching TRBD2 (6 bases). Trimming took 7 bases from V and 1 from J, leaving 18 bases between them. Germline CDR1 and CDR2: MDHEN and SYDVKM. This CDR3 region has 16 residues. This chain's CDR3 is CASTLEGGSGTDTQYF. DNA of the CDR3: TGTGCCAGCACCCTAGAGGGAGGATCGGGCACAGATACGCAGTATTTT. Full variable domain (remainder filled in from reference TRBV28 and TRBJ2-3): DVKVTQSSRYLVKRTGEKVFLECVQDMDHENMFWYRQDPGLGLRLIYFSYDVKMKEKGDIPEGYSVSREKKERFSLILESASTNQTSMYLCASTLEGGSGTDTQYFGPGTRLTVL.